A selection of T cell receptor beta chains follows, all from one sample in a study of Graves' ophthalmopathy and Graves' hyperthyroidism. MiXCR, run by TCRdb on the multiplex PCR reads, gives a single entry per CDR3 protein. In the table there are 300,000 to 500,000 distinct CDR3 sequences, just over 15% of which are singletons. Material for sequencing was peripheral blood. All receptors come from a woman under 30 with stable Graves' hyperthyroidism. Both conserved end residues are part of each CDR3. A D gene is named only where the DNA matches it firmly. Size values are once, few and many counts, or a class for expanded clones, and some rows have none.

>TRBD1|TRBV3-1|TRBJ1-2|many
CASSHETGSYGYTF
TGTGCCAGCAGCCACGAGACAGGGAGCTATGGCTACACCTTC
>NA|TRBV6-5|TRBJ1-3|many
CASSYGPTGIGNTIYF
TGTGCCAGCAGTTACGGGCCCACAGGGATCGGAAACACCATATATTTT
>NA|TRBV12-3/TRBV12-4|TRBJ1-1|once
CASSSSDGRVWKTEAFF
NA
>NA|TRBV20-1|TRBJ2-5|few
CSARGRMQETQYF
TGCAGTGCTAGAGGAAGAATGCAAGAGACCCAGTACTTC
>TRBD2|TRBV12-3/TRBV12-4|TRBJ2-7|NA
CASSGGGLAASSYEQYF
TGTGCCAGCTCGGGGGGGGGACTAGCGGCCAGCTCCTACGAGCAGTACTTC
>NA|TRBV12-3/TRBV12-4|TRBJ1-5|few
CASSLSVNSNQPQHF
TGTGCCAGCAGTTTATCCGTTAATAGCAATCAGCCCCAGCATTTT
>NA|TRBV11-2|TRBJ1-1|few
CASRPFSGTRNTEAFF
TGTGCCAGCAGGCCATTCTCCGGGACGAGGAACACTGAAGCTTTCTTT
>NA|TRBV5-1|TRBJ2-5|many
CASSPIPNKETQYF
TGCGCCAGCAGCCCTATCCCAAACAAAGAGACCCAGTACTTC
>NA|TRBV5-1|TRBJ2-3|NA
CASSLAGDYTQYF
TGCGCCAGCAGCTTGGCCGGGGATTATACGCAGTATTTT
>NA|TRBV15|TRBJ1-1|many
CATSRGKTVNTEAFF
TGTGCCACCAGCAGGGGAAAGACAGTGAACACTGAAGCTTTCTTT
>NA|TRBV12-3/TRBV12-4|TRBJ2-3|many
CASSLGGGAGADTQYF
TGTGCCAGCAGTTTAGGTGGGGGGGCCGGGGCAGATACGCAGTATTTT
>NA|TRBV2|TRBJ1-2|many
CASSPESSPYGYTF
TGTGCCAGCAGCCCAGAGAGTTCCCCCTATGGCTACACCTTC
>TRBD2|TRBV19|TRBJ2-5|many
CASSLADEETQYF
TGTGCCAGTTCCCTAGCGGATGAAGAGACCCAGTACTTC
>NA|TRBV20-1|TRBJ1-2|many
CSATGQQEGYTF
TGCAGTGCAACGGGACAACAGGAGGGCTACACCTTC
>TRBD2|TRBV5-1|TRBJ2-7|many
CASSPGGEDEQYF
TGCGCCAGCAGCCCGGGAGGGGAGGACGAGCAGTACTTC
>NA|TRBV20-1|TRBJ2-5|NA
CSARAREYGFFETQYF
TGCAGTGCTAGGGCACGCGAATACGGTTTTTTTGAGACCCAGTACTTC
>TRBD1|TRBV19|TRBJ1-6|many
CASSSGWTGKNSPLHF
TGTGCCAGTAGTTCGGGGTGGACAGGAAAAAATTCACCCCTCCACTTT
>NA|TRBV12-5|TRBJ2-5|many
CASGLDQETQYF
TGTGCTAGTGGTTTGGACCAAGAGACCCAGTACTTC
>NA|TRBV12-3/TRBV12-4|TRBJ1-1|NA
CASTKGTLNTEAFF
TGTGCCAGCACCAAAGGGACACTAAACACTGAAGCTTTCTTT
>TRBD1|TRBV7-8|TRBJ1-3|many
CASSQPGTGGNTIYF
TGTGCCAGCAGCCAACCCGGGACAGGGGGAAACACCATATATTTT
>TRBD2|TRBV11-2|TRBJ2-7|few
CASSELAGANSYEQYF
TGTGCCAGCAGCGAACTAGCGGGGGCAAACTCCTACGAGCAGTACTTC
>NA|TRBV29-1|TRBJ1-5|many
CSAGSGNQPQHF
TGCAGTGCGGGAAGTGGGAATCAGCCCCAGCATTTT
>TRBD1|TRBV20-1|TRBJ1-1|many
CSASAGQVTEAFF
TGCAGTGCCTCCGCCGGACAGGTCACTGAAGCTTTCTTT
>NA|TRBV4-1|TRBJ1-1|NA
CASSQSRLGRMNTEAFF
TGCGCCAGCAGCCAATCTAGGTTGGGGAGGATGAACACTGAAGCTTTCTTT
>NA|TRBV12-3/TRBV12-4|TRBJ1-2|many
CASSLRLDYGYTF
TGTGCCAGCAGTTTAAGGTTGGACTATGGCTACACCTTC
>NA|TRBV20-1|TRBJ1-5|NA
CSARFPGVVNQPQHF
TGCAGTGCTAGATTCCCAGGGGTTGTCAATCAGCCCCAGCATTTT
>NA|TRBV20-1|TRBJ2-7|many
CSAMTGLSSYEQYF
TGCAGTGCTATGACAGGCCTGAGCTCCTACGAGCAGTACTTC
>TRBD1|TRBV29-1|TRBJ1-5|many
CSVKQGGQPQHF
TGCAGCGTGAAGCAGGGGGGCCAGCCCCAGCATTTT
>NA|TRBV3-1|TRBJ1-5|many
CASSLGVMRDQPQHF
TGTGCCAGCAGCCTTGGCGTCATGAGGGATCAGCCCCAGCATTTT
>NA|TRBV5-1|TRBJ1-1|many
CASSPRTAHTEAFF
TGCGCCAGCAGCCCCCGGACAGCCCACACTGAAGCTTTCTTT
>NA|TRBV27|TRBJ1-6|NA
CASRERSSYNSPLHF
TGTGCCAGCAGGGAAAGGAGCTCCTATAATTCACCCCTCCACTTT
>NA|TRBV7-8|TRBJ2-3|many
CASSSTDTQYF
TGTGCCAGCAGCAGCACAGATACGCAGTATTTT
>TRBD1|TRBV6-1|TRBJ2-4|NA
CASTAARGPTKNIQYF
TGTGCCAGCACCGCCGCCAGGGGGCCGACCAAAAACATTCAGTACTTC
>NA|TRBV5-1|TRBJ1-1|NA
CASSLDWTVDIEAFF
TGCGCCAGCAGCTTGGACTGGACGGTGGACATCGAAGCTTTCTTT
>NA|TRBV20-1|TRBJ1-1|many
CSARDSGSEAFF
TGCAGTGCTAGAGATTCAGGATCTGAAGCTTTCTTT
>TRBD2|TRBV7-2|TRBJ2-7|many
CASRFGLAGGGYEQYF
TGTGCCAGCAGATTTGGGCTAGCGGGGGGCGGCTACGAGCAGTACTTC
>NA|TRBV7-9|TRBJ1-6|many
CASTITPNSPLHF
TGTGCCAGCACGATCACCCCCAATTCACCCCTCCACTTT
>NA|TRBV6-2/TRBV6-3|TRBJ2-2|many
CASSYSELELFF
TGTGCCAGCAGTTACTCCGAGTTGGAGCTGTTTTTT
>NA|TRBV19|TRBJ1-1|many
CASSKSGQNTEAFF
TGTGCCAGTAGTAAGTCCGGACAGAACACTGAAGCTTTCTTT
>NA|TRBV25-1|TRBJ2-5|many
CASSEPAGSFETQYF
TGTGCCAGCAGTGAACCCGCAGGGTCGTTCGAGACCCAGTACTTC
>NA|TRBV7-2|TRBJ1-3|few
CASSLGTLSSGNTIYF
TGTGCCAGCAGCTTAGGGACGCTGAGCTCTGGAAACACCATATATTTT
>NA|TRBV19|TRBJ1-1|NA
CVSSIGLGNTEAFF
TGTGTCAGTAGTATCGGTCTGGGGAACACTGAAGCTTTCTTT
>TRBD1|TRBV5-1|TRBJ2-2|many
CASSPIKGGATGELFF
TGCGCCAGCAGCCCCATTAAAGGGGGCGCAACCGGGGAGCTGTTTTTT